What follows are 21 T cell receptor beta chains derived from one specimen sequenced in a study of blood T cell repertoires in COVID-19. Sequencing used immunoSEQ multiplex PCR; TCRdb keeps in-frame clones, though not all of them. The repertoire holds 35,000 to 45,000 clones, with 88% as singletons. The sample consisted of peripheral blood. These receptors all stem from a man aged 55-75 years with active COVID-19.

The J gene is TRBJ2-3, the V gene TRBV18, with TRBD2 identical over 9 bases. Germline loops: CDR1 KGHSH, CDR2 LQKENI. The CDR3 is 14 residues long. J was trimmed by 11 bases and V by 0 bases; bases with no gene match: 6. Here the CDR3 reads CASSPPMTSGEQYF. The CDR3 DNA is TGTGCCAGCTCACCACCCATGACTAGCGGCGAGCAGTATTTT.

DNA for the CDR3: TGTGCCAGCAGTGAATCTCCGGGGAACAATCAGCCCCAGCATTTT. Protein product: CASSESPGNNQPQHF. The V and J genes are TRBV6-1 and TRBJ1-5; no reliable D call. CDR1 is MNHNS, CDR2 SASEGT, per germline. The CDR3 has 15 residues. With 2 bases removed from V and 3 bases from J, the gap between germline ends came to 11 bases.

The gene calls are TRBV27 and TRBJ1-6, with 7 bases that match TRBD1. Germline V gene data show CDR1 as MNHEY and CDR2 as SMNVEV (reference sequence). CDR3 length equals 14 residues. Trimming took 9 bases from V and 9 from J; bases not matched to a gene: 11. CDR3 region: CASRTGARPSPLHF. DNA for the CDR3: TGTGCCAGTCGGACAGGCGCGCGCCCTTCACCCCTCCACTTT.

This clone was seen once. The chain carries TRBV6-5 and TRBJ2-4; D gene unclear. The V and J ends lost 8 bases and 2 bases respectively, with 7 bases between them. CDR1 and CDR2 (germline): MNHEY, SVGAGI. The CDR3 is 12 amino acids. CDR3 protein: CASVGPKNIQYF. The CDR3 region has the DNA TGTGCCAGCGTGGGCCCCAAAAACATTCAGTACTTC.

This chain joins TRBV27 and TRBJ2-3, with D possibly TRBD2 on 6 matching bases. The germline V gene has CDR1 MNHEY and CDR2 SMNVEV (reference sequence). The CDR3 loop spans 14 amino acids. V was cut by 8 bases and J by 2 bases, with 14 bases left in between. In nucleotides, the CDR3 is TGTGCCAGCCAACCGGGACTTCACACAGATACGCAGTATTTT. Amino acid sequence: CASQPGLHTDTQYF.

V and J are TRBV5-1 and TRBJ2-5, with TRBD1 identical over 9 bases. Germline CDR1 and CDR2: SGHRS and YFSETQ. The J segment lost 4 bases and the V segment lost 1 base, leaving 8 bases of the junction unmatched. The CDR3 is made up of 16 amino acids. In DNA, the CDR3 is TGCGCCAGCAGCTTGTTGGGGACAGGGTGGGGAGAGACCCAGTACTTC. Translation: CASSLLGTGWGETQYF.

The V and J genes are TRBV30 and TRBJ2-2, with D possibly matching TRBD1 (5 bases). CDR1 GTSNPN and CDR2 SVGIG come from the germline V gene (reference sequence). The CDR3 spans 14 residues. The V gene lost 2 bases and the J gene lost 1 base, with 8 bases spanning the gap. The CDR3 DNA is TGTGCCTGGAGTACAGGCGGGAACACCGGGGAGCTGTTTTTT. This encodes CAWSTGGNTGELFF.

This clone has a handful of counts. This CDR3 is also generated by other DNA sequences in the sample. V gene TRBV7-9 combines with J gene TRBJ1-2; 9 nucleotides agree with TRBD1. The CDR3 sequence is 14 residues long. V lost 5 bases, J lost 5 bases, and 6 bases stayed unmatched. CDR1 and CDR2 from the germline V gene are SEHNR and FQNEAQ (reference sequence). CDR3 sequence: CASSRQTGGYGYTF. In nucleotides, the CDR3 is TGTGCCAGCAGCCGACAGACAGGGGGTTATGGCTACACCTTC.

The chain combines TRBV18 with TRBJ2-6, with 9 bases lining up with TRBD1. V dropped 6 bases and J dropped 2; count of bases not matched to a gene: 14. The CDR3 loop spans 19 amino acids. The germline V gene encodes CDR1 KGHSH and CDR2 LQKENI. The CDR3 here is CASSPRPGTGQTGANVLTF. For the CDR3, the DNA is TGTGCCAGCTCCCCCCGGCCGGGGACAGGGCAGACTGGGGCCAACGTCCTGACTTTC.

The DNA of the CDR3 is TGTGCCAGCAGCTCACTCGGCCCTAGGGACAGCCAGTATTTT. Encoded protein: CASSSLGPRDSQYF. V and J are TRBV5-8 and TRBJ2-3, with TRBD1 matching over 7 bases. In germline, CDR1 is SGHTS, CDR2 YDEGEE. Trimming took 3 bases from V and 12 from J; bases not matched to a gene: 13. This CDR3 is 14 amino acids long.

In DNA form, the CDR3 reads TGTGCCAGCAGCCCCGGGACACTTCCAGATACGCAGTATTTT. Its translation is CASSPGTLPDTQYF. The chain carries TRBV7-8 and TRBJ2-3; D perhaps matches TRBD1 (6 bases). CDR1 is SGHVS, CDR2 FQNEAQ, per germline. The CDR3 totals 14 residues. V was trimmed by 5 bases and J by 4 bases, leaving 13 bases between them.

The V call is TRBV10-2, the J call TRBJ1-1, with TRBD1 identical over 7 bases. The ends lost 5 bases at V and 1 base at J; junction bases unmatched: 4. CDR3 length equals 14 residues. Looked up from germline, CDR1 is WSHSY and CDR2 is SAAADI. CDR3 sequence: CASSRTGQNTEAFF. Here the CDR3 DNA reads TGCGCCAGCAGTCGGACAGGTCAGAACACTGAAGCTTTCTTT.

This chain connects TRBV19 to TRBJ1-1, with 8 bases that match TRBD1. Germline-derived CDR1 and CDR2 are LNHDA and SQIVND (reference sequence). V was clipped by 5 bases and J by 6 bases; unmatched bases: 17. The CDR3 spans 17 residues. The CDR3 coding sequence is TGTGCCAGTAGTCTTTACAACGGACAGGGTGGATTCGCTGAAGCTTTCTTT. Its translation is CASSLYNGQGGFAEAFF.

J is TRBJ1-2 and V is TRBV7-6, with a possible D match to TRBD1 (6 bases). The CDR3 spans 15 residues. V shed 4 bases and J shed 3 bases, with 15 bases lying between them. Per germline, CDR1 SGHVS and CDR2 FNYEAQ. CDR3 loop: CASSSDRDTYYGYTF. The CDR3 DNA sequence: TGTGCCAGCAGCTCTGACCGGGACACCTACTATGGCTACACCTTC.

The chain combines TRBV5-6 with TRBJ1-5; D call uncertain. The germline V gene has CDR1 SGHDT and CDR2 YYEEEE. V was pared by 3 bases and J by 0 bases, with 4 bases between. The CDR3 loop spans 13 amino acids. The CDR3 sequence: CASSSNSNQPQHF. CDR3 DNA sequence: TGTGCCAGCAGCTCTAATAGCAATCAGCCCCAGCATTTT.

The V gene is TRBV10-3, the J gene TRBJ1-5, with 10 bases identical to TRBD1. CDR3 size: 17 residues. V dropped 2 bases and J dropped 2; count of bases not matched to a gene: 6. The germline gives CDR1 ENHRY, CDR2 SYGVKD. This CDR3 is CAISEGTGDVGNQPQHF. The CDR3 nucleotides read TGTGCCATCAGTGAGGGGACAGGGGACGTCGGCAATCAGCCCCAGCATTTT.

The V gene is TRBV9, the J gene TRBJ2-1, with D maybe TRBD2 (6 bases). The germline V and J ends were trimmed by 0 bases and 2 bases, with 9 bases remaining between them. The CDR3 runs to 15 residues. Per germline, CDR1 SGDLS and CDR2 YYNGEE. DNA of the CDR3: TGTGCCAGCAGCGTAGTTGGCGGGACCTACAATGAGCAGTTCTTC. It translates to CASSVVGGTYNEQFF.

The chain links TRBV29-1 to TRBJ2-1; D is unresolved. The CDR3 totals 13 residues. Per the germline V gene, CDR1 is SQVTM and CDR2 is ANQGSEA. The V end lost 5 bases, the J end lost 6 bases, and 14 bases lay between the germline ends. The CDR3 sequence: CSVLPYTINEQFF. The CDR3 DNA sequence: TGCAGCGTTTTACCATATACAATCAATGAGCAGTTCTTC.

This rearrangement joins TRBV5-4 to TRBJ2-1, with TRBD1 matching over 9 bases. The V gene end was trimmed by 0 bases and the J gene end by 9 bases; junction bases not matched to a gene: 4. CDR1 is SGHNT, CDR2 YYREEE, per germline (reference sequence). This CDR3 has 14 residues. The CDR3 is CASSLGQGGGEQFF. The CDR3 DNA sequence: TGTGCCAGCAGCTTGGGACAGGGGGGAGGTGAGCAGTTCTTC. Full variable domain (outside the CDR3, taken from reference TRBV5-4 and TRBJ2-1): ETGVTQSPTHLIKTRGQQVTLRCSSQSGHNTVSWYQQALGQGPQFIFQYYREEENGRGNFPPRFSGLQFPNYSSELNVNALELDDSALYLCASSLGQGGGEQFFGPGTRLTVL.

The chain employs TRBV7-7 and TRBJ1-1; 7 bases are a match to TRBD1. V lost 5 bases and J lost 1; bases outside the gene matches: 7. The CDR3 runs 15 residues. Germline CDR1 SSHAT, CDR2 FNYEAQ (reference sequence). CDR3 sequence (DNA): TGTGCCAGCAGCGCTACCGGGACAGAGAACACTGAAGCTTTCTTT. Its translation is CASSATGTENTEAFF.

The chain recombines TRBV6-6 with TRBJ2-3, with 8 bases that match TRBD2. Germline V gene data show CDR1 as MNHNY and CDR2 as SVGAGI (reference sequence). This CDR3 region has 14 residues. Losses at the gene ends were 5 bases for V and 5 bases for J; bases not matched to a gene: 6. The CDR3 protein is CASSGGGRRDTQYF. Written as DNA, the CDR3 is TGTGCCAGCAGTGGAGGCGGGAGGAGAGATACGCAGTATTTT.